One sample yielded the 7 T cell receptor beta chains listed below, sequenced in a study of OX40 agonist ivuxolimab in advanced cancers. The table came from immunoSEQ multiplex PCR; TCRdb's copy has only in-frame clones and leaves some out. The profile shows under 85,000 clones, approximately 93% of them singletons. The material sequenced was CD4+ or CD8+ T cells sorted from blood, taken in a trial of the OX40 agonist ivuxolimab. The receptors derive from an adult with an advanced solid tumor such as melanoma, head and neck, liver or kidney cancer.

The chain carries TRBV7-8 and TRBJ2-7; no clear D. CDR1 SGHVS and CDR2 FQNEAQ come from the germline V gene. V lost 3 bases and J lost 2, with 5 bases in between. The CDR3 covers 12 residues. CDR3 amino acids: CASSFGAYEQYF. The DNA of the CDR3 is TGTGCCAGCAGCTTTGGCGCCTACGAGCAGTACTTC.

This clone has a single count. The genes are TRBV6-5 and TRBJ1-1; D not certain. Looked up from germline, CDR1 is MNHEY and CDR2 is SVGAGI. The CDR3 is 13 amino acids. V lost 0 bases to trimming and J lost 5 bases, with 7 bases between them. CDR3 in amino acids: CASSYSGVTEAFF. The CDR3 nucleotides read TGTGCCAGCAGTTACTCGGGCGTAACTGAAGCTTTCTTT.

The chain joins TRBV6-1 to TRBJ2-7; D gene ambiguous. Germline V CDR1 and CDR2: MNHNS, SASEGT. V shed 1 base and J shed 4 bases, with 8 bases lying between them. CDR3 length: 13 residues. Here the CDR3 reads CASSEVDGYEQYF. Here the CDR3 DNA reads TGTGCCAGCAGTGAAGTCGATGGGTACGAGCAGTACTTC.

The gene calls are TRBV4-3 and TRBJ2-7; D might be TRBD1 (7 bases). The CDR3 spans 15 residues. The germline V and J ends were trimmed by 3 bases and 3 bases, with 15 bases remaining between them. Germline V gene lookup returns CDR1 LGHNA and CDR2 YSLEER. The CDR3 spells CASSQGGQSLYEQYF. CDR3 DNA sequence: TGCGCCAGCAGCCAGGGGGGACAGTCCCTCTACGAGCAGTACTTC.

This chain links TRBV7-9 with TRBJ2-1; tentatively, D is TRBD2 (6 bases). Trimming removed 1 base from V and 13 bases from J, with 17 bases in between. The CDR3 length is 14 residues. Germline values: CDR1 SEHNR, CDR2 FQNEAQ (reference sequence). The CDR3 region is CASSLEKGGRKQFF. The CDR3 DNA reads TGTGCCAGCAGCTTAGAGAAGGGAGGCCGGAAACAGTTCTTC.

This rearrangement joins TRBV19 to TRBJ1-2, with D perhaps TRBD1 (6 bases). V shed 5 bases and J shed 7 bases, with 23 bases lying between them. This CDR3 is 16 amino acids long. CDR1 LNHDA and CDR2 SQIVND come from the germline V gene (reference sequence). The CDR3: CASSYPPGQPVGGYTF. The CDR3 DNA reads as TGTGCCAGTAGTTACCCCCCGGGACAACCTGTTGGTGGCTACACCTTC. Full variable domain (outside the CDR3, taken from reference TRBV19 and TRBJ1-2): DGGITQSPKYLFRKEGQNVTLSCEQNLNHDAMYWYRQDPGQGLRLIYYSQIVNDFQKGDIAEGYSVSREKKESFPLTVTSAQKNPTAFYLCASSYPPGQPVGGYTFGSGTRLTVV.

The rearrangement joins TRBV18 to TRBJ2-7, with D tentatively TRBD2 (5 bases). The CDR3 covers 14 residues. Germline CDR1 is KGHSH and CDR2 is LQKENI. Trimming removed 6 bases from V and 3 bases from J, with 15 bases in between. The CDR3 reads CASSPIDGVYEQYF. CDR3 bases: TGTGCCAGCTCCCCAATCGACGGGGTCTACGAGCAGTACTTC.